The 6 T cell receptor beta chains presented below share a single source sample, sequenced in a study of CD8 T cells in Susac syndrome. When the RNA was reverse transcribed, random hexamers were used with an input of about 0.45 to 1 ug. TCRdb analysed the immunoSEQ multiplex PCR reads with MiXCR anew, one entry per CDR3 protein. The sample consists of about 200,000 distinct CDR3 sequences, approximately 93% of them appearing once. The sequencing input was CD4+ T cells from PBMCs. These receptors all come from a human donor in good health.

The V gene is TRBV25-1, the J gene TRBJ1-2; the D gene is possibly TRBD1 (6 bases). Trimming pared 5 bases from V and 7 bases from J, leaving 17 bases between. Germline CDR1 MGHDK, CDR2 SYGVNS. The CDR3 sequence is 14 residues long. In DNA form, the CDR3 reads TGTGCCAGCAGTCCTGCAGCGGGGGCGAGTGGCTACACCTTC. The encoded protein is CASSPAAGASGYTF.

This chain joins TRBV6-2 or TRBV6-3 and TRBJ2-1; TRBD2 matches at 8 bases. Germline V gene data show CDR1 as MNHEY and CDR2 as SVGEGT. The CDR3 is made up of 16 amino acids. V lost 2 bases, J lost 0 bases, and 3 bases stayed unmatched. Written as DNA, the CDR3 is TGTGCCAGCAGTTACACCGGGACTAGCTCCTACAATGAGCAGTTCTTC. It encodes CASSYTGTSSYNEQFF.

The chain is built from TRBV6-2 or TRBV6-3 and TRBJ2-6; D might be TRBD1 (6 bases). V lost 5 bases and J lost 2, with 22 bases in between. This CDR3 comprises 19 residues. Germline V CDR1 and CDR2: MNHEY, SVGEGT. In nucleotides, the CDR3 is TGTGCCAGCAGTATCTATCTACCCGGACAGACTACTGGGGCCAACGTCCTGACTTTC. Protein sequence: CASSIYLPGQTTGANVLTF.

This chain connects TRBV3-1 to TRBJ1-2; TRBD1 aligns across 8 bases. Germline V gene sequence: CDR1 LGHDT, CDR2 YNNKEL (reference sequence). V trimming: 8 bases; J trimming: 2 bases; junction bases outside the gene matches: 10. The CDR3 consists of 15 residues. CDR3 DNA sequence: TGTGCCAGCGCAACCAGGGGGCCGAGGAACTATGGCTACACCTTC. This translates into CASATRGPRNYGYTF.

This clonotype was seen a single time. CDR3 protein: CASSLRGAEYNEQFF. The CDR3 bases are TGTGCCAGCAGCCTACGGGGGGCCGAATACAATGAGCAGTTCTTC. The V call is TRBV11-2, the J call TRBJ2-1, with a weak D call TRBD2 (7 bases). The ends were cut back, 5 bases at V and 4 bases at J, with 15 bases in the middle. The CDR3 runs 15 residues. CDR1 and CDR2 (germline): SGHAT, FQNNGV.

Remarks on this clonotype: One junction end does not reproduce the germline sequence, and a read error may be involved. This chain uses TRBV12-3 or TRBV12-4 with TRBJ2-4; D may match TRBD1 or TRBD2 (7 bases each). This CDR3 region has 13 residues. The CDR3 spells CAGRGGGKNIQYF. The CDR3, as DNA: TGTGCCGGCAGGGGGGGAGGCAAAAACATTCAGTACTTC.